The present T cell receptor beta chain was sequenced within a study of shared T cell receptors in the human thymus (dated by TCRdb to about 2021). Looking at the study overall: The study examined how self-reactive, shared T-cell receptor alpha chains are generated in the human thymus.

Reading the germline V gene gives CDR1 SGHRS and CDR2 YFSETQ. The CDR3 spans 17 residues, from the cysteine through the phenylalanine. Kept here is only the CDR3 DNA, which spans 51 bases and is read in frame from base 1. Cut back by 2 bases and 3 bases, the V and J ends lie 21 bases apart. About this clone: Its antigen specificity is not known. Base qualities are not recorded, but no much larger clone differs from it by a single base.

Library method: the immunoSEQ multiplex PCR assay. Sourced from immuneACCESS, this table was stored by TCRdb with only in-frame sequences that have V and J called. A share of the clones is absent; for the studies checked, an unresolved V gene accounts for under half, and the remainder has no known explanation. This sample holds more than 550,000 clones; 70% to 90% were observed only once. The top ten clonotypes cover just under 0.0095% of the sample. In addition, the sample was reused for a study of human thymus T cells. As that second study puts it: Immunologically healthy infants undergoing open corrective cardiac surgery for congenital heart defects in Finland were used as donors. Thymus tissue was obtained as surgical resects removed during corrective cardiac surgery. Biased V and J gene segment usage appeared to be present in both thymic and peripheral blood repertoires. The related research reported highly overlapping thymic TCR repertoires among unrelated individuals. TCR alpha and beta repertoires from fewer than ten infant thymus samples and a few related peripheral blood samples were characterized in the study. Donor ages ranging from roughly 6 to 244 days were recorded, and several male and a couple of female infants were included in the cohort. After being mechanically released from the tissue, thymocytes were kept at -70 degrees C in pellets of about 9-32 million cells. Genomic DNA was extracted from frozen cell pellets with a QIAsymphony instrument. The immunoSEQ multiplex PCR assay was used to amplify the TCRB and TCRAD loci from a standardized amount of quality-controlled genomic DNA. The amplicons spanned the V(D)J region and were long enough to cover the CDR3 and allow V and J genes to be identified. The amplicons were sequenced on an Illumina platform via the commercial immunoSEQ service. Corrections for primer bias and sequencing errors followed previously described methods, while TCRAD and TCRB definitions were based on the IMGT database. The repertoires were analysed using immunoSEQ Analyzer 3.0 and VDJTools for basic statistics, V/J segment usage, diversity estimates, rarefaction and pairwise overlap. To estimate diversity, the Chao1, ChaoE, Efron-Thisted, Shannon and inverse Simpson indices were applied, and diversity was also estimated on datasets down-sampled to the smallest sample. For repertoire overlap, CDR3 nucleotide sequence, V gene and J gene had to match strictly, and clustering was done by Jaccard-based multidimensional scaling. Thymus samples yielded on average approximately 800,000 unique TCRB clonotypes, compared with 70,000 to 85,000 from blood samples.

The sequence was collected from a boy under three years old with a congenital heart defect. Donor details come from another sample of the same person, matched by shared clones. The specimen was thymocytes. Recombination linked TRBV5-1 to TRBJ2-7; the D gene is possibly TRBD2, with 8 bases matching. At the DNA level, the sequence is TGCGCCAGCAGCTTTCAGGGGGTGCTAGCGGGTAACTACGAGCAGTACTTC. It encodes CASSFQGVLAGNYEQYF.